This T cell receptor beta chain was captured by sequencing in a study of monozygotic twins with inflammatory bowel disease. TCRdb re-called the 5' RACE reads and gives one entry per CDR3 protein, without DNA. This listing includes around 230,000 distinct CDR3 sequences. The CDR3 sequence is 15 residues long. The receptor was isolated from a human donor with ulcerative colitis or Crohn's disease, or a healthy co-twin of an affected twin (not recorded which). V usage is TRBV12-3 or TRBV12-4 and J usage is TRBJ1-2. Source material: blood. CDR3 protein: CASSPSSRVNYGYTF.